Listed here are 28 T cell receptor beta chains from one sample, sequenced in a study of cytomegalovirus exposure and HLA in healthy donors. Researchers ran the PCR with 60 Vbeta and 13 Jbeta primers. Profiling relied on immunoSEQ multiplex PCR, and the TCRdb table lists in-frame clones only, not all of them. This sample has 200,000 to 250,000 clones, with just over 75% found just once. Input material: PBMCs. These receptors were taken from a young man in good health and CMV-seronegative.

The V call is TRBV5-1, the J call TRBJ2-4, with 9 bases aligning to TRBD1. Germline lookup yields CDR1 SGHRS and CDR2 YFSETQ. This CDR3 has 16 amino acids. J was trimmed by 1 base and V by 4 bases; bases with no gene match: 6. CDR3 loop: CASSPGQGIAKNIQYF. The CDR3 region has the DNA TGCGCCAGCAGCCCAGGACAGGGGATTGCCAAAAACATTCAGTACTTC. The full variable domain, with the rest looked up from reference TRBV5-1 and TRBJ2-4, is KAGVTQTPRYLIKTRGQQVTLSCSPISGHRSVSWYQQTPGQGLQFLFEYFSETQRNKGNFPGRFSGRQFSNSRSEMNVSTLELGDSALYLCASSPGQGIAKNIQYFGAGTRLSVL.

The chain has TRBV18 and TRBJ2-5, with 13 bases that match TRBD2. V lost 3 bases, J lost 5 bases, and 9 bases stayed unmatched. The CDR3 loop spans 17 amino acids. Germline lookup yields CDR1 KGHSH and CDR2 LQKENI. CDR3 coding DNA: TGTGCCAGCTCACCCTACGGACTAGCGGGAGATTCCGAGACCCAGTACTTC. This gives the protein CASSPYGLAGDSETQYF.

There are a few counts of this clone. The chain couples TRBV10-1 to TRBJ2-1, with 8 bases matching TRBD2. The CDR3 is 15 amino acids. Looked up from germline, CDR1 is WNHNN and CDR2 is SYGVQD (reference sequence). The V gene end was trimmed by 4 bases and the J gene end by 7 bases; junction bases not matched to a gene: 9. In nucleotides, the CDR3 is TGCGCCAGCAGTGGACCCGGGACTAGAGGAAATGAGCAGTTCTTC. Its protein is CASSGPGTRGNEQFF.

The CDR3 loop is CASSLTTGAASAYNEQFF. CDR3 in DNA: TGTGCCAGCAGCTTAACAACAGGGGCGGCTAGCGCCTACAATGAGCAGTTCTTC. The genes are TRBV7-3 and TRBJ2-1; D perhaps matches TRBD1 (7 bases). V was pared by 0 bases and J by 2 bases, with 17 bases between. This CDR3 is built from 18 residues. Germline V gene data show CDR1 as SGHTA and CDR2 as FQGTGA.

This rearrangement joins TRBV28 to TRBJ1-2; 7 bases are a match to TRBD1. The CDR3 has 14 amino acids. The germline V gene encodes CDR1 MDHEN and CDR2 SYDVKM. The V gene end was trimmed by 5 bases and the J gene end by 4 bases; junction bases not matched to a gene: 7. The CDR3 loop is CASSQEGASYGYTF. DNA of the CDR3: TGTGCCAGCAGTCAGGAGGGGGCTAGCTATGGCTACACCTTC.

This clone has a single count. The gene calls are TRBV5-1 and TRBJ2-3; 15 bases line up with TRBD2. The CDR3 extends over 16 amino acids. Germline trimming cut 2 bases from V and 3 bases from J; bases unmatched to any gene: 1. Per the germline V gene, CDR1 is SGHRS and CDR2 is YFSETQ. CDR3 sequence (DNA): TGCGCCAGCAGCTTTGGGACTAGCGGGAGGACAGATACGCAGTATTTT. Amino acid sequence: CASSFGTSGRTDTQYF.

The chain employs TRBV6-4 and TRBJ2-2; maybe TRBD2 (6 bases). The CDR3 contains 13 residues. Trimming removed 2 bases from V and 9 bases from J, with 10 bases in between. The V gene's germline CDR1 is MRHNA and CDR2 SNTAGT. As DNA, the CDR3 is TGTGCCAGCAGTGACAGGGGAGGCCGGGAGCTGTTTTTT. It yields the protein CASSDRGGRELFF.

Comments on this clone: At one end the junction does not follow the germline gene, possibly because of a read error. The chain combines TRBV7-7 with TRBJ2-5, with a weak D call TRBD2 (6 bases). CDR3 length: 14 residues. The germline gives CDR1 SSHAT, CDR2 FNYEAQ (reference sequence). DNA of the CDR3: TGTGCTAGCAGCTTAGGTGGGGGACTCGAGACCCAGTACTTC. Translated: CASSLGGGLETQYF.

This chain links TRBV28 with TRBJ1-4; TRBD1 matches at 8 bases. Germline V gene sequence: CDR1 MDHEN, CDR2 SYDVKM. V lost 5 bases, J lost 9 bases, and 8 bases stayed unmatched. The CDR3 contains 14 residues. CDR3 protein: CASSVSGGLKKLFF. The CDR3 region has the DNA TGTGCCAGCAGTGTCTCAGGGGGCTTAAAAAAACTGTTTTTT.

J is TRBJ2-5 and V is TRBV6-5; D unresolved. The CDR3 length is 13 residues. Germline V gene lookup returns CDR1 MNHEY and CDR2 SVGAGI. The ends were cut back, 6 bases at V and 4 bases at J, with 12 bases in the middle. This CDR3 reads CASRSRRPETQYF. The CDR3 coding sequence is TGTGCCAGCAGATCCAGGCGTCCAGAGACCCAGTACTTC.

This sequence joins TRBV29-1 and TRBJ2-1, with 10 nucleotides matching TRBD1. The germline CDR1 and CDR2 sequences are SQVTM and ANQGSEA. After removal of 3 bases from V and 4 bases from J, the junction contained 6 bases not matched to a gene. The CDR3 spans 15 residues. As DNA, the CDR3 is TGCAGCGTTGAGGGGGGACAGGGGTCGTACAATGAGCAGTTCTTC. Translating it yields CSVEGGQGSYNEQFF.

This clone has a single count. The chain links TRBV7-9 to TRBJ1-1; 7 bases match TRBD1. With V trimmed by 5 bases and J by 1 base, 7 bases remained unmatched. CDR1 and CDR2 (germline): SEHNR, FQNEAQ (reference sequence). This CDR3 contains 15 residues. Here the CDR3 DNA reads TGTGCCAGCAGCCCCCGACAGGGACAGAACACTGAAGCTTTCTTT. Residues: CASSPRQGQNTEAFF.

The chain has TRBV28 and TRBJ1-1; perhaps TRBD1 as D (6 bases). Per the germline V gene, CDR1 is MDHEN and CDR2 is SYDVKM. The V end lost 3 bases, the J end lost 1 base, and 12 bases lay between the germline ends. This CDR3 has 15 residues. The CDR3 bases are TGTGCCAGCAGTTTGGGGGGGCGAGGGAACACTGAAGCTTTCTTT. It specifies CASSLGGRGNTEAFF.

V gene TRBV6-1 combines with J gene TRBJ1-1; no clear D gene. The V end lost 5 bases, the J end lost 0 bases, and 10 bases lay between the germline ends. This CDR3 has 14 residues. CDR1 is MNHNS, CDR2 SASEGT, per germline. CDR3 amino acids: CASSLLRVNTEAFF. CDR3 nucleotide sequence: TGTGCCAGCAGTCTCCTCCGGGTGAACACTGAAGCTTTCTTT.

This chain links TRBV4-1 with TRBJ1-2; the match to TRBD1 covers 7 bases. J was trimmed by 4 bases and V by 4 bases; bases with no gene match: 9. The CDR3 is 15 residues long. CDR1 is MGHRA and CDR2 is YSYEKL in the germline V gene. In nucleotides, the CDR3 is TGCGCCAGCAGCCTTAAAGAAGGGGGCAGCTATGGCTACACCTTC. Its protein product is CASSLKEGGSYGYTF.

The sample holds a few counts of this clone. Germline and junction disagree at one end, which may indicate a read error. The V call is TRBV7-9, the J call TRBJ2-7; TRBD2 matches at 8 bases. The CDR3 length is 15 residues. CDR1 is SEHNR and CDR2 is FQNEAQ in the germline V gene (reference sequence). CDR3 DNA sequence: TGTTCCAGCAGCTTAGCGAGCGGGAGCTTCCACGAGCAGTACTTC. This sequence encodes CSSSLASGSFHEQYF.

Concerning this clone: The germline gene is not matched at one end of the junction; a read error may be the cause. The rearrangement uses TRBV2 and TRBJ2-1, with 9 bases that match TRBD2. The CDR3 runs to 16 residues. Germline CDR1 is SNHLY and CDR2 is FYNNEI. The CDR3 is CAGSESGSGSINEQFF. The CDR3, as DNA: TGTGCCGGCAGTGAATCGGGTAGCGGGAGTATCAATGAGCAGTTCTTC.

This sequence joins TRBV28 and TRBJ2-7; tentatively, D is TRBD2 (5 bases). The CDR3 spans 12 residues. Trimming took off 6 bases at V and 3 bases at J, with 9 bases between the two ends. Germline CDR1 MDHEN, CDR2 SYDVKM. The CDR3 DNA reads TGTGCCAGCAGCATCCGGGACTACGAGCAGTACTTC. Its protein is CASSIRDYEQYF.

The rearrangement joins TRBV6-4 to TRBJ1-2; no clear D. In germline, CDR1 is MRHNA, CDR2 SNTAGT. CDR3 length equals 14 residues. Trimming pared 2 bases from V and 5 bases from J, leaving 12 bases between. The CDR3 region is CASSDQVVGYGYTF. The DNA for the CDR3 is TGTGCCAGCAGTGACCAAGTTGTCGGTTATGGCTACACCTTC.

V is TRBV5-1 and J is TRBJ1-2; no firm D call. Trimming left V 0 bases short and J 10 bases short, with 22 bases between. Germline lookup yields CDR1 SGHRS and CDR2 YFSETQ. CDR3 length: 16 residues. CDR3 amino acids: CASSLVVRSPSAVYTF. DNA for the CDR3: TGCGCCAGCAGCTTGGTTGTCCGAAGTCCAAGCGCTGTCTACACCTTC.

The rearrangement uses TRBV6-5 and TRBJ1-5; 9 bases are shared with TRBD1. In germline, CDR1 is MNHEY, CDR2 SVGAGI. Losses at the gene ends were 6 bases for V and 5 bases for J; bases not matched to a gene: 2. CDR3 length: 13 amino acids. This CDR3 reads CASSRQGDQPQHF. The CDR3 nucleotides are TGTGCCAGCAGCAGACAGGGGGATCAGCCCCAGCATTTT.

This clone was picked up one time. The chain has TRBV4-2 and TRBJ1-4; TRBD1 might be the D (5 bases). This CDR3 contains 17 residues. Trimming took off 4 bases at V and 1 base at J, with 16 bases between the two ends. Germline V gene lookup returns CDR1 LGHNA and CDR2 YNFKEQ. The CDR3 DNA reads as TGTGCCAGCAGCCCTCGGGGGTCATTGGGAACTAATGAAAAACTGTTTTTT. Amino acid sequence: CASSPRGSLGTNEKLFF.

In its sample, this clone was seen a few times. The chain couples TRBV4-2 to TRBJ1-2, with D perhaps TRBD1 (6 bases). V dropped 0 bases and J dropped 4 bases, with 12 bases sitting between them. Per germline, CDR1 LGHNA and CDR2 YNFKEQ. The CDR3 is 15 amino acids. The CDR3 region has the DNA TGTGCCAGCAGCCAAGAAAACAGGGTTGGCTATGGCTACACCTTC. Amino acid sequence: CASSQENRVGYGYTF.

The rearrangement joins TRBV10-1 to TRBJ2-7; a weak D match, TRBD2 (6 bases). This CDR3 has 13 amino acids. The V end lost 8 bases, the J end lost 9 bases, and 20 bases lay between the germline ends. Germline V gives CDR1 WNHNN, CDR2 SYGVQD (reference sequence). CDR3 in amino acids: CASAFGGTGGQYF. CDR3 in DNA: TGCGCCAGCGCGTTTGGAGGGACGGGCGGGCAGTACTTC.

The J gene is TRBJ1-1, the V gene TRBV20-1, with a tentative D call TRBD1 (5 bases). The CDR3 consists of 11 residues. The germline V gene encodes CDR1 DFQATT and CDR2 SNEGSKA (reference sequence). The DNA of the CDR3 is TGCACCTCGGGGGGTGAGACTGAAGCTTTCTTT. This sequence encodes CTSGGETEAFF.

The chain is built from TRBV10-3 and TRBJ1-1; 9 positions agree with TRBD1. This CDR3 is built from 14 residues. Germline V gene lookup returns CDR1 ENHRY and CDR2 SYGVKD. After removal of 7 bases from V and 3 bases from J, the junction contained 6 bases not matched to a gene. The CDR3 DNA reads TGTGCCATCACCAAGACAGGGGGTCACACTGAAGCTTTCTTT. Its translation: CAITKTGGHTEAFF.

The chain has TRBV6-5 and TRBJ1-2; TRBD1 aligns across 8 bases. The CDR3 is 15 amino acids. V shed 0 bases, J shed 7 bases, and the junction held 7 bases outside the gene matches. Germline values: CDR1 MNHEY, CDR2 SVGAGI. CDR3 nucleotide sequence: TGTGCCAGCAGTTACTCGTATACAGGGGGACGTGGCTACACCTTC. The encoded protein is CASSYSYTGGRGYTF.

The chain combines TRBV7-6 with TRBJ2-3, with a possible D match to TRBD2 (6 bases). From germline, CDR1 is SGHVS and CDR2 FNYEAQ. With 2 bases removed from V and 5 bases from J, the gap between germline ends came to 17 bases. The CDR3 is 16 residues long. This chain's CDR3 is CASSLNRGGSGDTQYF. In nucleotides, the CDR3 is TGTGCCAGCAGCTTAAACCGTGGGGGGAGTGGAGATACGCAGTATTTT.